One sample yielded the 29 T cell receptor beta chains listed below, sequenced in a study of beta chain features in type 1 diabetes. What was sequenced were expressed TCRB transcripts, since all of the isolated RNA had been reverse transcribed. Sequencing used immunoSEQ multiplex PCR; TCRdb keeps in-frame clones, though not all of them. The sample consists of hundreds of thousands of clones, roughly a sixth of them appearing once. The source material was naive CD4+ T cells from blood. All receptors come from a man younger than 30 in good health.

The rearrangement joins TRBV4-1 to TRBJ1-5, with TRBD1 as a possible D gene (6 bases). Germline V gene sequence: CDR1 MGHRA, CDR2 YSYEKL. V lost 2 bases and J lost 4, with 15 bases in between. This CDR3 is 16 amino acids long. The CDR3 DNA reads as TGCGCCAGCAGCCAAAACAGGGTTGGGGTAAATCAGCCCCAGCATTTT. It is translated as CASSQNRVGVNQPQHF.

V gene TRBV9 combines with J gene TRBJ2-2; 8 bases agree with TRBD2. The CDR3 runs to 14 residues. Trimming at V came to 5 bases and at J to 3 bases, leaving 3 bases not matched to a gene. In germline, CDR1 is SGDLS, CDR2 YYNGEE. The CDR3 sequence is CASSREGYTGELFF. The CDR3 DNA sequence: TGTGCCAGCAGTCGGGAGGGTTACACCGGGGAGCTGTTTTTT.

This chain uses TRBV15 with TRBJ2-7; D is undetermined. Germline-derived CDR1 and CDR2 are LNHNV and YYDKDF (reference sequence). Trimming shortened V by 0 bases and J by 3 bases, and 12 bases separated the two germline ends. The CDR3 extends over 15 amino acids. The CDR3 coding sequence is TGTGCCACCAGCAGAGATCGATTGCCGGGCTACGAGCAGTACTTC. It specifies CATSRDRLPGYEQYF.

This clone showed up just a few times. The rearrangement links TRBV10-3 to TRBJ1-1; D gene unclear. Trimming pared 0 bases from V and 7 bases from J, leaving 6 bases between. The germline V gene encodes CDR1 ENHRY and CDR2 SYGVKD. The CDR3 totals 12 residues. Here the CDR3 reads CAISESAYEAFF. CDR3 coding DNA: TGTGCCATCAGTGAGTCAGCCTATGAAGCTTTCTTT.

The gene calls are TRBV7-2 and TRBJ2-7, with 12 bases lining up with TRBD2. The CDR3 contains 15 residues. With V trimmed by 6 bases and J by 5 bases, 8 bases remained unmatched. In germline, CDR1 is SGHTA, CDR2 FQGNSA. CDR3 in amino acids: CASRSSSGRANEQYF. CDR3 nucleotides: TGTGCCAGCAGATCGTCTAGCGGGAGGGCAAACGAGCAGTACTTC.

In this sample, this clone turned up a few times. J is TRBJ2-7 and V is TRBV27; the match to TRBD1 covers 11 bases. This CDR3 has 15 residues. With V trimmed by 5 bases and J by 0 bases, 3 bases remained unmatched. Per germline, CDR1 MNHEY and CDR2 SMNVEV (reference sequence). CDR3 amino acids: CASSRGQGGSYEQYF. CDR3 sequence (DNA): TGTGCCAGCAGTAGGGGACAGGGGGGCTCCTACGAGCAGTACTTC.

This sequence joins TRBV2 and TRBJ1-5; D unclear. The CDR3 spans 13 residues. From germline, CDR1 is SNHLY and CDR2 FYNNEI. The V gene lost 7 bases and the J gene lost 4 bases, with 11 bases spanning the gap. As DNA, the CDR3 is TGTGCCAGCAATACCGGGGAAAATCAGCCCCAGCATTTT. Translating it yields CASNTGENQPQHF. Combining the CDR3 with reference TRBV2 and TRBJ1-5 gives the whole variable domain EPEVTQTPSHQVTQMGQEVILRCVPISNHLYFYWYRQILGQKVEFLVSFYNNEISEKSEIFDDQFSVERPDGSNFTLKIRSTKLEDSAMYFCASNTGENQPQHFGDGTRLSIL.

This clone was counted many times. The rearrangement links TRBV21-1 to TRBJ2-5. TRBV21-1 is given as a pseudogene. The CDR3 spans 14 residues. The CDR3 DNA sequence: TGTGCCAGCAGCAAAAGTCTGGACCAAGAGACCCAGTACTTC. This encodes CASSKSLDQETQYF.

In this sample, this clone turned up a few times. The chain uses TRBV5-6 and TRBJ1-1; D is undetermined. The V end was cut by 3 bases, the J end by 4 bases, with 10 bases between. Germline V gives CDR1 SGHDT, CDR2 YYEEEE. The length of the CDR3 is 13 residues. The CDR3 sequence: CASSSGRTTEAFF. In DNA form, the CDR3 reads TGTGCCAGCAGCTCCGGACGGACCACTGAAGCTTTCTTT.

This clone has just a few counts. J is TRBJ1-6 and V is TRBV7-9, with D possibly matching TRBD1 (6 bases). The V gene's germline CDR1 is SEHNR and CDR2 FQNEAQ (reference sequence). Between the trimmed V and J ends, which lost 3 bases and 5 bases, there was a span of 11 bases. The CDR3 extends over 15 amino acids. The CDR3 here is CASSFQGTNNSPLHF. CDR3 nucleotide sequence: TGTGCCAGCAGCTTCCAGGGGACAAATAATTCACCCCTCCACTTT.

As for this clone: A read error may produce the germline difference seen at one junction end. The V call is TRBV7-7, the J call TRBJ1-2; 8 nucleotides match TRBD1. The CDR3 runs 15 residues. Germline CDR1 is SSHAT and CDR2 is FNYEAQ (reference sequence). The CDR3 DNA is TGTGCTAGCAGCCGGGACAGGATTGAATACTATGGCTACACCTTC. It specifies CASSRDRIEYYGYTF.

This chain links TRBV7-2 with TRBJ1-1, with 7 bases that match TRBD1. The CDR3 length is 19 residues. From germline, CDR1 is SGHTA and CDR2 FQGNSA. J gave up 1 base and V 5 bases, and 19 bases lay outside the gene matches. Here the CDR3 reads CASSPQGGRTLRKNTEAFF. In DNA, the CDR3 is TGTGCCAGCAGCCCCCAGGGGGGGCGAACCCTAAGAAAGAACACTGAAGCTTTCTTT.

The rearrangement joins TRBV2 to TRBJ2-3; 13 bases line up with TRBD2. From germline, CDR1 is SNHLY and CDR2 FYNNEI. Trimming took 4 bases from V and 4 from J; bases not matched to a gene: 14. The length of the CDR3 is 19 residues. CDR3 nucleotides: TGTGCCAGCAGTGGGTGGCGTTCGAGACTAGCGGGAGGACCAGATACGCAGTATTTT. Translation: CASSGWRSRLAGGPDTQYF.

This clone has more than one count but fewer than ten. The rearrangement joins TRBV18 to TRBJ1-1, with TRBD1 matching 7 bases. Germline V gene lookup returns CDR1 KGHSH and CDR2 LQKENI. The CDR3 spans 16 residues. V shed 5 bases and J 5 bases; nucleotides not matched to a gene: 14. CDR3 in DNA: TGTGCCAGCTCAAGCGACAGGGTGTCTCGTGTGACTGAAGCTTTCTTT. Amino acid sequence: CASSSDRVSRVTEAFF.

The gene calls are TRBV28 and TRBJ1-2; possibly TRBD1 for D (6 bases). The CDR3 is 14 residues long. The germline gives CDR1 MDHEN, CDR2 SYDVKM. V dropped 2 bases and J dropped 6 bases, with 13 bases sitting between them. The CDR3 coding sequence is TGTGCCAGCAGTTTAGGACAGCCAGCAAATGGCTACACCTTC. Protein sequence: CASSLGQPANGYTF.

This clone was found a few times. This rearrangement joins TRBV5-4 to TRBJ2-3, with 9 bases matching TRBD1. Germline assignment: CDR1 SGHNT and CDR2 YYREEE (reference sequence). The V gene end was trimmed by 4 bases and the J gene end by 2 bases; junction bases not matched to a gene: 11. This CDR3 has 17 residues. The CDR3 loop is CASSTRTGGSPTDTQYF. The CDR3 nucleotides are TGTGCCAGCAGCACCCGAACAGGGGGCTCCCCCACAGATACGCAGTATTTT.

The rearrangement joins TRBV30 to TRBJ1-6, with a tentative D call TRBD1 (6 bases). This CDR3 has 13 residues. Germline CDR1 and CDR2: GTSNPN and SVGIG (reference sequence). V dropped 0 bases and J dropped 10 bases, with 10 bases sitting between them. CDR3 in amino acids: CAWSVRQVSPLHF. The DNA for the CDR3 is TGTGCCTGGAGTGTACGACAGGTCTCACCCCTCCACTTT.

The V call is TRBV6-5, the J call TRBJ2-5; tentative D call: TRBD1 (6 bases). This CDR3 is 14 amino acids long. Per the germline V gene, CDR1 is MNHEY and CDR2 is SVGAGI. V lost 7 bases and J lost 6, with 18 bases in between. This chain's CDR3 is CASNLGTSKKTQYF. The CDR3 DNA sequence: TGTGCCAGCAACCTGGGGACATCCAAAAAGACCCAGTACTTC.

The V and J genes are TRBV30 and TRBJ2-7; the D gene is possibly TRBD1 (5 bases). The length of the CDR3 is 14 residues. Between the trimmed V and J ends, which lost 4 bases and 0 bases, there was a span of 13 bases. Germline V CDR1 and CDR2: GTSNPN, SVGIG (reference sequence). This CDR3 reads CAWNGATYSYEQYF. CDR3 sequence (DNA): TGTGCCTGGAATGGGGCCACCTACTCCTACGAGCAGTACTTC.

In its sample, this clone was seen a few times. CDR3 protein: CASSQGTKNYTF. In nucleotides, the CDR3 is TGCGCCAGCAGCCAAGGGACAAAGAACTACACCTTC. The chain couples TRBV4-3 to TRBJ1-2; D may be TRBD1 (5 bases). The V gene lost 1 base and the J gene lost 10 bases, with 10 bases spanning the gap. The CDR3 runs to 12 residues. CDR1 and CDR2 from the germline V gene are LGHNA and YSLEER.

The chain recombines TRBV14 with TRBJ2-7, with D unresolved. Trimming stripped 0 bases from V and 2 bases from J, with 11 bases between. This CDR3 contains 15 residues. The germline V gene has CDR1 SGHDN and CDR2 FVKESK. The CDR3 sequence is CASSQDSWVPYEQYF. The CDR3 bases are TGTGCCAGCAGCCAAGATTCGTGGGTACCCTACGAGCAGTACTTC.

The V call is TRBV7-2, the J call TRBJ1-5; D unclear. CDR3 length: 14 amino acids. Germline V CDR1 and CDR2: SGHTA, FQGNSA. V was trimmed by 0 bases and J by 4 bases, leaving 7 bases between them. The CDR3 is CASSLALKNQPQHF. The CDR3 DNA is TGTGCCAGCAGCTTAGCGCTAAAGAATCAGCCCCAGCATTTT.

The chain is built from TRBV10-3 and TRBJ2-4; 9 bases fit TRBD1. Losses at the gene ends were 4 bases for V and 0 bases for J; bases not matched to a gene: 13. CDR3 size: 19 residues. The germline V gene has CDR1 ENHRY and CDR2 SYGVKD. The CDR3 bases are TGTGCCATCAGTGCAACCACAGGGGGCGGTGGTCCAGCCAAAAACATTCAGTACTTC. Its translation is CAISATTGGGGPAKNIQYF.

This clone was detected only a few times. The CDR3: CASSLRRGTNEQFF. The CDR3 coding sequence is TGTGCCAGCAGCTTAAGAAGGGGGACAAATGAGCAGTTCTTC. The chain joins TRBV7-2 to TRBJ2-1; D is possibly TRBD1 (6 bases). The CDR3 contains 14 residues. V dropped 2 bases and J dropped 7 bases, with 12 bases sitting between them. Germline-derived CDR1 and CDR2 are SGHTA and FQGNSA.

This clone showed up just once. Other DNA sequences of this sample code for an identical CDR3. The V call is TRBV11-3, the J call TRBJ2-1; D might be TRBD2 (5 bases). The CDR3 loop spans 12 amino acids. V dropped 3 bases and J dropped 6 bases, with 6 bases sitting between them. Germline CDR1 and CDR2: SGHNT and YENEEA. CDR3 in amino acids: CASSFRGNEQFF. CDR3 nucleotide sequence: TGTGCCAGCAGCTTCCGGGGCAATGAGCAGTTCTTC.

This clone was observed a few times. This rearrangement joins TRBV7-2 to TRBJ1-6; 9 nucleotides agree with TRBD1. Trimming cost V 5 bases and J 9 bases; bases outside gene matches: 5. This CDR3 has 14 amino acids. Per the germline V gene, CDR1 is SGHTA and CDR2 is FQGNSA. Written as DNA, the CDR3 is TGTGCCAGCAGCCCCGGACAGGGGACTTCACCCCTCCACTTT. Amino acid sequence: CASSPGQGTSPLHF.

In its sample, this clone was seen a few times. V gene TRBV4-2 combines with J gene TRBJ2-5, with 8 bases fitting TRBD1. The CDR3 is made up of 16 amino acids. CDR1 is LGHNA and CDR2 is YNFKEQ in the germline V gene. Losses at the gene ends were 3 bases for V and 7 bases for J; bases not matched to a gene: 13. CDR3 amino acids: CASSQGTQGEQATQYF. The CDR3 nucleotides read TGTGCCAGCAGCCAGGGGACACAGGGGGAGCAGGCGACCCAGTACTTC.

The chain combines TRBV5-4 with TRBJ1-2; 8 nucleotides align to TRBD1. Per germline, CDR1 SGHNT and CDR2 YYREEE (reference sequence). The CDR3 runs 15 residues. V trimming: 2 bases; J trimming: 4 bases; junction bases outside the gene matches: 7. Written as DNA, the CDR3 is TGTGCCAGCAGCTTAATGCAGGGACAGGCCTATGGCTACACCTTC. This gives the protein CASSLMQGQAYGYTF. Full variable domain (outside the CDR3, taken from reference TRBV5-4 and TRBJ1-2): ETGVTQSPTHLIKTRGQQVTLRCSSQSGHNTVSWYQQALGQGPQFIFQYYREEENGRGNFPPRFSGLQFPNYSSELNVNALELDDSALYLCASSLMQGQAYGYTFGSGTRLTVV.

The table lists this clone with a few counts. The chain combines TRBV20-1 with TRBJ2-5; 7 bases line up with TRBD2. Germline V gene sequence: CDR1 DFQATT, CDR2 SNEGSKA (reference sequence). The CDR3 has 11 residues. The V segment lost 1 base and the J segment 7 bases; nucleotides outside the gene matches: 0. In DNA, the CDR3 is TGCAGTGCTAGAGCGGGGGGGACCCAGTACTTC. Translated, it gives CSARAGGTQYF.